This TCR beta chain was profiled in a study of blood T cells in healthy people across ages (dated by TCRdb to the mid-2010s). Some background on the complete study: Template switching captured roughly one uniquely barcoded TCR beta cDNA molecule per two T cells in model experiments. Age-related changes in TCR beta repertoire diversity were measured in the study by deep sequencing normalized with unique cDNA molecular identifiers. Donors were grouped into four age groups: young (average roughly 17 years), middle-aged (roughly 37), aged (approximately 67) and long-lived (roughly 80). Donors of different ages were randomly distributed across sequencing lanes to avoid experimental bias. Two additional independent replicas of 1 million unique cDNA reads from the same blood draw were analyzed for two donors (one aged 18 to 30 and one aged 80 or older).

Libraries were built with 5' RACE. The sequencing machine was an Illumina HiSeq 2500. A second PCR of roughly 6 to 11 cycles was run with a J-beta primer mix and a sample-barcoded 5' primer. A template-switch 5' adaptor carrying 12 random nucleotides introduced a unique molecular identifier onto each TCR beta cDNA molecule. Each sample yielded at least 3 million CDR3-containing paired-end reads. The Mint cDNA synthesis kit, primed by a TRBC-specific oligonucleotide, was used to synthesize first-strand cDNA from all RNA. Following uracil-DNA glycosylase treatment, a first 18-cycle PCR with universal primers M1SS and BC2_uni_R was performed on all cDNA. In the authors' own workflow: Each sample was normalized by randomly selecting 1 million high-quality reads, each carrying a distinct molecular identifier. Reads sharing molecular identifiers were discarded rather than binned into consensus sequences. CDR3 identification, clonotype clustering and error correction used MiTCR with a Q25 quality threshold and the strictest error-elimination algorithm. A nonparametric unseen species model with Euler transformation was used to estimate lower-bound total TCR beta diversity. Clones were called with MiXCR by TCRdb after fastp trimmed the public reads at Q25, and only in-frame beta chains were retained. Every CDR3 protein is listed once, alongside the most common genes and DNA of its rows. TCRdb assigned the V and J calls; the authors' analysis was not used. The sample table records about 1.5 million distinct CDR3 sequences; about 42% of these occur just once. Just over 4% of the sample goes to the ten largest clones.

As to this clonotype: Its recognized antigen is unknown. The sample holds no much larger clone one base away, and base qualities are not on file.

Results and caveats for the whole study, not just this receptor: Total diversity estimates from one million sequenced T cells were considered lower bounds and underestimates. Donor CMV infection status was unknown, potentially confounding age-related changes in expanded clonotypes. Observed TCR beta diversity per million T cells fell roughly linearly with age, and a significant reduction was already apparent by age about 38. The long-lived group showed more naive CD4+ T cells, fewer expanded clones and increased TCR diversity than the aged group, suggesting age selection. There was a strong correlation between observed TCR beta diversity and the percentage of naive T cells measured by flow cytometry. Bulk unsorted PBMC profiling prevented conclusive comparison of naive and antigen-experienced compartments.

The cysteine opens and the phenylalanine closes a CDR3 of 17 amino acids. CDR3 DNA is the only sequence kept; it has 51 bases, read in frame from the first base. The germline V and J ends show losses of 2 bases and 11 bases respectively, and no gene match explains 20 bases of the junction. The germline V gene (reference sequence) yields SGHAT for CDR1 and FQDESV for CDR2. The roughly 39 donors, aged about 6 to 100 years, were systemically healthy Caucasian individuals from Russia. Around 9.7 milliliters of peripheral blood were collected from each donor into EDTA-treated Vacutainer tubes. Ficoll-Paque density-gradient centrifugation was used to isolate PBMCs, with at least 6.5 million per sample. Total RNA, at least 6 micrograms per sample, was extracted from PBMCs with Trizol reagent. For every donor, flow cytometry on a PBMC aliquot measured the percentage of naive CD45RAhigh/CD27high T cells.

The chain uses TRBV11-1 and TRBJ2-5; a stretch of 7 junction bases matches TRBD2. The sequenced sample was blood. This clonotype was obtained from a woman between 18 and 29 years old in good health. The DNA sequence is as follows: TGTGCCAGCAGCTTAACGTTTGCTAGCGGAATTGTTTGGGAGCAGTACTTC. It is translated as CASSLTFASGIVWEQYF. Joined to the reference TRBV11-1 and TRBJ2-5 proteins, this CDR3 gives the full variable domain: EAEVAQSPRYKITEKSQAVAFWCDPISGHATLYWYRQILGQGPELLVQFQDESVVDDSQLPKDRFSAERLKGVDSTLKIQPAELGDSAMYLCASSLTFASGIVWEQYFGPGTRLLVL.